These 9 T cell receptor beta chains originate from one sample sequenced in a study of T cells in Graves' hyperthyroidism and ophthalmopathy. Amplified TCR beta CDR3 regions derived from RNA transcripts. A first-round RT-PCR of the TCR CDR3 used the HTBI primer set. TCRdb called the multiplex PCR reads again in MiXCR, with one record for every CDR3 protein. The sample records about 570,000 distinct CDR3 sequences, 13% to 15% being singletons. The sequenced sample was blood. The source is a woman aged 40 to 50 with Graves' hyperthyroidism.

Ten or more counts support this clonotype. V gene TRBV28 combines with J gene TRBJ2-1; no definite D call. This CDR3 comprises 13 residues. Germline V gene sequence: CDR1 MDHEN, CDR2 SYDVKM. Trimming stripped 8 bases from V and 8 bases from J, with 16 bases between. CDR3 DNA sequence: TGTGCCAGCCTACGAGCCAACAACCATGAGCAGTTCTTC. Its translation: CASLRANNHEQFF.

The V call is TRBV5-4, the J call TRBJ2-4, with a weak D call TRBD2 (6 bases). Germline CDR1 is SGHNT and CDR2 is YYREEE (reference sequence). The CDR3 extends over 15 amino acids. The V and J ends lost 0 bases and 11 bases respectively, with 18 bases between them. The DNA for the CDR3 is TGTGCCAGCAGCTTGGACGACCGGGAGACAACGGTTCAGTACTTC. It translates to CASSLDDRETTVQYF.

In this sample, this clonotype turned up many times. The rearrangement links TRBV28 to TRBJ1-1; 8 nucleotides agree with TRBD1. V was clipped by 2 bases and J by 10 bases; unmatched bases: 12. CDR3 length equals 15 residues. The germline CDR1 and CDR2 sequences are MDHEN and SYDVKM. In DNA, the CDR3 is TGTGCCAGCAGTTTACGGGCAGGGGGCCTTTCGGTAGCTTTCTTT. It encodes CASSLRAGGLSVAFF.

This clonotype was counted at least ten times. The CDR3 DNA reads TGTGCCAGCAGCTTATACGGGACTAGCGGGATCTACGAGCAGTACTTC. Its translation is CASSLYGTSGIYEQYF. The chain is built from TRBV11-2 and TRBJ2-7, with TRBD2 matching over 13 bases. In germline, CDR1 is SGHAT, CDR2 FQNNGV. Trimming cost V 2 bases and J 3 bases; bases outside gene matches: 4. The CDR3 is 16 amino acids.

This clonotype was picked up a small number of times. The rearrangement links TRBV20-1 to TRBJ2-3; 7 bases align to TRBD2. Per the germline V gene, CDR1 is DFQATT and CDR2 is SNEGSKA (reference sequence). The CDR3 contains 15 residues. V shed 3 bases, J shed 2 bases, and the junction held 8 bases outside the gene matches. CDR3 in DNA: TGCAGTGCTAGTGCTAGCGGCTATCCCACAGATACGCAGTATTTT. Its protein product is CSASASGYPTDTQYF.

This clonotype was seen at least ten times. This chain's CDR3 is CASSLIVGEADTEAFF. CDR3 coding DNA: TGCGCCAGCAGCTTGATCGTCGGGGAGGCGGACACTGAAGCTTTCTTT. The rearrangement uses TRBV5-1 and TRBJ1-1; D gene uncertain. The CDR3 is made up of 16 amino acids. Per germline, CDR1 SGHRS and CDR2 YFSETQ. V dropped 1 base and J dropped 3 bases, with 16 bases sitting between them.

This rearrangement joins TRBV7-2 to TRBJ2-1; D is possibly TRBD1 or TRBD2 (5 bases each). The CDR3 spans 14 residues. V lost 6 bases to trimming and J lost 5 bases, with 14 bases between them. CDR1 is SGHTA, CDR2 FQGNSA, per germline. This CDR3 reads CASSSGRVNNEQFF. In nucleotides, the CDR3 is TGTGCCAGCAGTTCGGGACGGGTGAACAATGAGCAGTTCTTC. The full variable domain, completed using reference TRBV7-2 and TRBJ2-1, is GAGVSQSPSNKVTEKGKDVELRCDPISGHTALYWYRQSLGQGLEFLIYFQGNSAPDKSGLPSDRFSAERTGGSVSTLTIQRTQQEDSAVYLCASSSGRVNNEQFFGPGTRLTVL.

The chain carries TRBV19 and TRBJ1-5; D gene uncertain. The CDR3 length is 12 residues. The V gene lost 7 bases and the J gene lost 3 bases, with 7 bases spanning the gap. Germline CDR1 LNHDA, CDR2 SQIVND (reference sequence). The CDR3 loop reads CASTRINQPQHF. CDR3 DNA sequence: TGTGCCAGTACCCGAATCAATCAGCCCCAGCATTTT.

In this sample, this clonotype turned up many times. The rearrangement joins TRBV28 to TRBJ2-3; 13 bases are shared with TRBD2. Germline V CDR1 and CDR2: MDHEN, SYDVKM. The junction had 10 bases not matched to a gene; V was cut back by 2 bases and J by 5 bases. The CDR3 consists of 18 residues. DNA for the CDR3: TGTGCCAGCAGTTTAGCCGAGACTAGCGGGAGGAATGAAGATACGCAGTATTTT. Translated, it gives CASSLAETSGRNEDTQYF. The entire variable domain, with the rest obtained from reference TRBV28 and TRBJ2-3, is as follows: DVKVTQSSRYLVKRTGEKVFLECVQDMDHENMFWYRQDPGLGLRLIYFSYDVKMKEKGDIPEGYSVSREKKERFSLILESASTNQTSMYLCASSLAETSGRNEDTQYFGPGTRLTVL.